Reported below is one TCR beta chain. This record comes from a study of brain T cells in children with intractable seizures. The germline V gene encodes CDR1 MNHEY and CDR2 SMNVEV (reference sequence). This CDR3 has 14 residues. The V end lost 2 bases, the J end lost 9 bases, and 14 bases lay between the germline ends. TCRdb's copy holds only in-frame clones and misses some; the assay was immunoSEQ multiplex PCR. The table lists 70,000 to 85,000 clones, around 91% of them singletons. The sequenced cases were selected for having the highest brain T cell transcript signatures. The chain recombines TRBV27 with TRBJ2-4, with D possibly being TRBD1 (6 bases). This receptor was taken from a girl aged 2-10 years with Rasmussen encephalitis and intractable seizures. The specimen comprised peripheral blood, sampled at surgery. CDR3 loop: CASSLRQGMTIQYF. The CDR3 DNA follows: TGTGCCAGCAGTTTAAGGCAGGGGATGACCATTCAGTACTTC.